These 28 T cell receptor beta chains share one sample of origin, sequenced in a study of molecular identifiers for immune sequencing clone quantification. One entry per CDR3 protein results from TCRdb running MiXCR on the PCR reads. The sample contains fewer than 350,000 distinct CDR3 sequences, about 21% of which appear only once. The source material was naive CD8+ T cells from blood, with Jurkat cell RNA spiked in. Indicated subset: FACS-sorted CD8+CD4-CCR7+CD45RA+ naive T cells. Receptor source: a human donor in good health. Some libraries in this study had Jurkat cell RNA spiked in.

This clonotype has ten or more counts. V and J are TRBV6-8 and TRBJ2-7; D remains unclear. The V end lost 6 bases, the J end lost 6 bases, and 15 bases lay between the germline ends. The CDR3 extends over 13 amino acids. Germline-derived CDR1 and CDR2 are MNHGY and SAAAGT. The CDR3 spells CASRLRTPGEQYF. CDR3 nucleotides: TGTGCCAGCAGACTGCGAACCCCGGGCGAGCAGTACTTC.

This clonotype appeared many times. The rearrangement links TRBV10-3 to TRBJ2-1; D remains unclear. The germline CDR1 and CDR2 sequences are ENHRY and SYGVKD. Between the trimmed V and J ends, which lost 7 bases and 5 bases, there was a span of 6 bases. The CDR3 spans 11 residues. The CDR3 sequence: CAITADNEQFF. In DNA, the CDR3 is TGTGCCATCACTGCAGACAATGAGCAGTTCTTC.

Many counts were recorded for this clonotype. V usage is TRBV29-1 and J usage is TRBJ2-1; 12 bases fit TRBD2. Germline trimming cut 1 base from V and 4 bases from J; bases unmatched to any gene: 5. CDR1 and CDR2 from the germline V gene are SQVTM and ANQGSEA. CDR3 length: 16 residues. CDR3 coding DNA: TGCAGCGTTGAAGGGACTAGCGGGATATGGTACAATGAGCAGTTCTTC. Residues: CSVEGTSGIWYNEQFF.

This clonotype was seen a few times. Given a much more abundant clone one base away, this may be a read error. The rearrangement uses TRBV7-9 and TRBJ2-3, with TRBD2 matching 8 bases. CDR3 length: 14 residues. V shed 8 bases, J shed 5 bases, and the junction held 9 bases outside the gene matches. The germline CDR1 and CDR2 sequences are SEHNR and FQNEAQ (reference sequence). CDR3 DNA sequence: TGTGCCAGCGCCGTAAGCGGGAGAGTAGATACGCAGTATTTT. Encoded protein: CASAVSGRVDTQYF.

This clonotype occurred many times. The chain combines TRBV6-5 with TRBJ2-1, with TRBD2 matching over 12 bases. With 5 bases clipped from V and 2 bases from J, the junction kept 13 bases outside the gene matches. CDR1 is MNHEY, CDR2 SVGAGI, per germline. The CDR3 has 19 amino acids. CDR3 residues: CASSTPTSGGYPPYNEQFF. CDR3 DNA sequence: TGTGCCAGCAGTACGCCGACTAGCGGGGGATACCCCCCCTACAATGAGCAGTTCTTC.

Only a few counts were recorded for this clonotype. V and J are TRBV7-9 and TRBJ2-5; D remains unclear. The germline V gene has CDR1 SEHNR and CDR2 FQNEAQ (reference sequence). CDR3 length equals 14 residues. V lost 1 base, J lost 0 bases, and 6 bases lay in between. The CDR3 coding sequence is TGTGCCAGCAGCTTAGATATCAACCAAGAGACCCAGTACTTC. Protein sequence: CASSLDINQETQYF.

This chain uses TRBV3-1 with TRBJ2-3, with D possibly matching TRBD2 (6 bases). Looked up from germline, CDR1 is LGHDT and CDR2 is YNNKEL (reference sequence). V shed 4 bases and J shed 1 base, with 18 bases lying between them. CDR3 size: 17 residues. In nucleotides, the CDR3 is TGTGCCAGCAGCCCCCGACTCGTGGTAGCGGGCACAGATACGCAGTATTTT. Amino acids: CASSPRLVVAGTDTQYF.

Many counts were recorded for this clonotype. V and J are TRBV7-9 and TRBJ1-4, with TRBD1 identical over 7 bases. The CDR3 totals 14 residues. J was trimmed by 6 bases and V by 5 bases; bases with no gene match: 6. Germline CDR1 and CDR2: SEHNR and FQNEAQ (reference sequence). The CDR3 here is CASSGTGVYEKLFF. CDR3 sequence (DNA): TGTGCCAGCAGCGGAACAGGGGTTTATGAAAAACTGTTTTTT.

This clonotype appeared many times. This rearrangement joins TRBV25-1 to TRBJ1-6, with a weak D call TRBD1 (6 bases). The CDR3 spans 16 residues. Germline CDR1 reads MGHDK; CDR2 reads SYGVNS. Trimming shortened V by 0 bases and J by 7 bases, and 13 bases separated the two germline ends. The CDR3 spells CASSEYSGARNSPLHF. CDR3 bases: TGTGCCAGCAGTGAATATTCAGGGGCCAGAAATTCACCCCTCCACTTT.

In this sample, this clonotype turned up many times. Germline and junction disagree at one end, which may indicate a read error. V is TRBV5-1 and J is TRBJ2-5; D is undetermined. The CDR3 runs to 13 residues. Per the germline V gene, CDR1 is SGHRS and CDR2 is YFSETQ. CDR3 nucleotides: TGCGCCAGCAGCTCCGACTCTCGAAAGACCCGGTACTTC. Translating gives CASSSDSRKTRYF.

The rearrangement joins TRBV27 to TRBJ1-1, with D tentatively TRBD1 (6 bases). V was pared by 3 bases and J by 0 bases, with 11 bases between. The CDR3 is 15 amino acids. The germline V gene has CDR1 MNHEY and CDR2 SMNVEV (reference sequence). CDR3 nucleotide sequence: TGTGCCAGCAGTTTTTTGGGGGGCTTGAACACTGAAGCTTTCTTT. It encodes CASSFLGGLNTEAFF.

This clonotype has at least ten counts. The chain couples TRBV6-5 to TRBJ2-3; D unresolved. The germline CDR1 and CDR2 sequences are MNHEY and SVGAGI. V dropped 2 bases and J dropped 3 bases, with 6 bases sitting between them. This CDR3 comprises 13 residues. The CDR3 nucleotides are TGTGCCAGCAGTTACGGGTGGACAGATACGCAGTATTTT. It yields the protein CASSYGWTDTQYF.

V and J are TRBV10-3 and TRBJ2-1; the D gene is possibly TRBD1 (5 bases). Germline lookup yields CDR1 ENHRY and CDR2 SYGVKD. With 7 bases removed from V and 4 bases from J, the gap between germline ends came to 8 bases. This CDR3 comprises 12 residues. CDR3 sequence reads: CAIKTVYNEQFF. The CDR3 DNA sequence: TGTGCCATCAAGACAGTATACAATGAGCAGTTCTTC.

This clonotype was found many times. The chain employs TRBV6-2 or TRBV6-3 and TRBJ2-5; D not certain. V lost 4 bases, J lost 4 bases, and 10 bases lay in between. This CDR3 spans 13 amino acids. The germline V gene has CDR1 MNHEY and CDR2 SVGEGT. CDR3 sequence: CASSSNRPETQYF. As DNA, the CDR3 is TGTGCCAGCAGTTCCAACCGCCCAGAGACCCAGTACTTC.

This clonotype turned up a few times. The chain recombines TRBV19 with TRBJ1-1; D unclear. Looked up from germline, CDR1 is LNHDA and CDR2 is SQIVND (reference sequence). Trimming pared 6 bases from V and 1 base from J, leaving 9 bases between. The CDR3 loop spans 13 amino acids. CDR3 nucleotide sequence: TGTGCCAGTAGAGGCCCTCCGAACACTGAAGCTTTCTTT. Its translation is CASRGPPNTEAFF.

This clonotype was detected once. A much larger clone lies one base from this, so it may be a read error. The gene calls are TRBV4-3 and TRBJ1-1; the D is unclear. The length of the CDR3 is 14 residues. In germline, CDR1 is LGHNA, CDR2 YSLEER. CDR3 nucleotides: TGCGCCAGCAGCCAAGGGTCTTCAGGCACTGACGCTTTCTTT. Residues: CASSQGSSGTDAFF.

This clonotype was found many times. The chain combines TRBV28 with TRBJ2-3; 9 bases are a match to TRBD1. Germline V lookup: CDR1 MDHEN, CDR2 SYDVKM. The ends lost 2 bases at V and 4 bases at J; junction bases unmatched: 4. The CDR3 is 15 residues long. The chain's CDR3 is CASSLGTGKADTQYF. The CDR3 DNA reads TGTGCCAGCAGTTTAGGGACAGGGAAGGCAGATACGCAGTATTTT.

This clonotype occurred many times. This chain joins TRBV16 and TRBJ1-2, with TRBD1 matching over 11 bases. CDR1 is KGHSY, CDR2 FQNENV, per germline. The ends lost 4 bases at V and 4 bases at J; junction bases unmatched: 5. This CDR3 is 15 amino acids long. DNA of the CDR3: TGTGCCAGCAGCCCTACCGGGACAGGGGGCTATGGCTACACCTTC. Translated, it gives CASSPTGTGGYGYTF.

This clonotype showed up just a few times. The chain links TRBV15 to TRBJ2-1; 7 bases map to TRBD2. The CDR3 has 16 residues. The germline V gene encodes CDR1 LNHNV and CDR2 YYDKDF (reference sequence). V lost 2 bases to trimming and J lost 5 bases; unmatched junction nucleotides: 9. The CDR3 reads CATSRPTGLGDNEQFF. The CDR3 nucleotides read TGTGCCACCAGCAGACCCACCGGACTAGGAGACAATGAGCAGTTCTTC.

Turning to this clonotype: Given a much more abundant clone one base away, this may be a read error. The chain carries TRBV4-1 and TRBJ2-7, with no clear D. CDR3 length equals 15 residues. Trimming shortened V by 1 base and J by 2 bases, and 12 bases separated the two germline ends. Looked up from germline, CDR1 is MGHRA and CDR2 is YSYEKL. CDR3 amino acids: CASSQGDPSTYEQYF. The CDR3 DNA follows: TGCGCCAGCAGCCAAGGCGACCCAAGTACCTACGAGCAGTACTTC.

Notes on this clonotype: A clone one base away is much larger, so this may be a read error. The CDR3 ends on some other residue instead of the conserved phenylalanine or tryptophan, so this is likely a read error. V gene TRBV4-1 combines with J gene TRBJ1-2; perhaps TRBD1 as D (6 bases). The CDR3 is 15 amino acids. Trimming stripped 3 bases from V and 2 bases from J, with 13 bases between. The germline V gene has CDR1 MGHRA and CDR2 YSYEKL. Here the CDR3 DNA reads TGCGCCAGCAGCCAGGGGGAAGGGGGAAACTATGGCTACACCCTC. As protein: CASSQGEGGNYGYTL.

The CDR3 DNA reads as TGTGCCAGCAGGCCAGGACTAGCGGGAGAGAGCTCCTACGAGCAGTACTTC. Protein sequence: CASRPGLAGESSYEQYF. The chain is built from TRBV11-1 and TRBJ2-7, with TRBD2 identical over 13 bases. Germline V gene data show CDR1 as SGHAT and CDR2 as FQDESV (reference sequence). The CDR3 consists of 17 residues. V dropped 6 bases and J dropped 0; count of bases not matched to a gene: 8.

The table lists this clonotype with many counts. The rearrangement uses TRBV7-4 and TRBJ1-3; weak D call: TRBD1 (5 bases). The CDR3 covers 15 residues. In germline, CDR1 is SGHVT, CDR2 SQSDAQ. Deletions cut 3 bases from V and 0 bases from J, with 9 bases between. DNA of the CDR3: TGTGCCAGCAGCTTGGCAGGACACTCTGGAAACACCATATATTTT. This translates into CASSLAGHSGNTIYF.

This clonotype has ten or more counts. The junction departs from germline at one end; a sequencing error may be responsible. The V call is TRBV2, the J call TRBJ2-1; D may be TRBD1 or TRBD2 (6 bases each). In germline, CDR1 is SNHLY, CDR2 FYNNEI. The CDR3 length is 15 residues. The CDR3 sequence is CASSQAGGRDNEQFF. The CDR3 DNA reads TGTGCCAGCAGTCAAGCCGGGGGCAGGGACAATGAGCAGTTCTTC.

This clonotype was seen ten or more times. The chain combines TRBV28 with TRBJ2-6; D is possibly TRBD1 (5 bases). Germline V gene sequence: CDR1 MDHEN, CDR2 SYDVKM. The CDR3 covers 18 residues. V lost 5 bases and J lost 0, with 17 bases in between. CDR3 protein: CASSPLDSPLSGANVLTF. CDR3 DNA sequence: TGTGCCAGCAGTCCCTTAGACAGTCCCCTCTCTGGGGCCAACGTCCTGACTTTC. The full variable domain, in which reference TRBV28 and TRBJ2-6 provide the parts outside the CDR3, is DVKVTQSSRYLVKRTGEKVFLECVQDMDHENMFWYRQDPGLGLRLIYFSYDVKMKEKGDIPEGYSVSREKKERFSLILESASTNQTSMYLCASSPLDSPLSGANVLTFGAGSRLTVL.

The chain employs TRBV20-1 and TRBJ2-4; 8 bases fit TRBD2. Germline V lookup: CDR1 DFQATT, CDR2 SNEGSKA (reference sequence). V was pared by 0 bases and J by 0 bases, with 7 bases of the junction left unmatched. This CDR3 has 17 amino acids. CDR3 loop: CSAREAGEALAKNIQYF. The CDR3 DNA sequence: TGCAGTGCTAGAGAAGCGGGAGAAGCCCTAGCCAAAAACATTCAGTACTTC.

For this clonotype: A much bigger clone sits one base away, suggesting this may be a read error. The CDR3 region is CASSDINEQSF. The DNA of the CDR3 is TGTGCCAGCAGCGATATCAATGAGCAGTCCTTC. The rearrangement links TRBV7-9 to TRBJ2-1; no firm D call. CDR3 length equals 11 residues. Germline V lookup: CDR1 SEHNR, CDR2 FQNEAQ (reference sequence).

This clonotype occurred many times. The rearrangement joins TRBV7-2 to TRBJ2-3, with 7 nucleotides matching TRBD1. Germline V gene lookup returns CDR1 SGHTA and CDR2 FQGNSA. This CDR3 contains 13 residues. The ends lost 2 bases at V and 5 bases at J; junction bases unmatched: 1. The CDR3 DNA reads as TGTGCCAGCAGCTTACCAGGGGGAGATACGCAGTATTTT. It codes for CASSLPGGDTQYF.